This is a list of T cell receptor beta chains from one sample in a study of blood T cells in healthy people across ages. TCRdb ran MiXCR on the 5' RACE reads and lists one entry per CDR3 protein. This sample carries 1,800,000 or so distinct CDR3 sequences, about 39% of them seen once, and the ten largest clones take roughly 24%. The sequencing input was blood. The receptors originated from a human donor in good health. CDR3s include the opening cysteine and the closing phenylalanine or tryptophan.

v_call	j_call	cdr3_aa
TRBV7-2	TRBJ2-1	CASSPRSVGNEQFF
TRBV4-1	TRBJ1-6	CASSQDRGAPLHF
TRBV5-1	TRBJ2-1	CASSLDPEYNEQFF
TRBV5-1	TRBJ2-3	CASSTGHSPGTDTQYF
TRBV10-3	TRBJ2-2	CAISDQPGGGNTGELFF
TRBV13	TRBJ2-7	CASSLGGGRNEQYF
TRBV7-9	TRBJ1-4	CASSLDRGGGLATNEKLFF
TRBV7-2	TRBJ2-7	CATVDKGGSYEQYF
TRBV11-2	TRBJ2-1	CASSSLPRRGQEGSSYSEQFF
TRBV20-1	TRBJ1-5	CSARSDTRYNQPQHF
TRBV20-1	TRBJ1-5	CSARPPVSDNQPQHF
TRBV2	TRBJ2-1	CATQPGTGLNEQFF
TRBV10-3	TRBJ2-1	CATTGTSVEQFF
TRBV12-3/TRBV12-4	TRBJ2-7	CASSLLAGVFYEQYF
TRBV10-3	TRBJ2-3	CAAKGIGSEKSADTQYF
TRBV7-3	TRBJ1-2	CASSLTGAPRDNYGYTF
TRBV6-2/TRBV6-3	TRBJ1-1	CASSYSLTGVNTEAFF
TRBV7-2	TRBJ2-7	CASSLNPRSYEQYF
TRBV15	TRBJ2-1	CATGTSGYNEQFF
TRBV7-8	TRBJ2-3	CASSVPSQDTDTQYF
TRBV4-3	TRBJ2-7	CASSQGTAAYEQYF
TRBV4-3	TRBJ2-3	CASSQGARASTDTQYF
TRBV3-1	TRBJ1-5	CASSQAGGDQPQHF
TRBV7-8	TRBJ2-3	CASSLIARGAGDTQYF
TRBV29-1	TRBJ2-7	CSVEVWEMEGRHSYEQYF
TRBV20-1	TRBJ1-2	CSARDGAAGGSNYGYTF
TRBV4-1	TRBJ1-5	CASSHEGGGSNQPQHF
TRBV29-1	TRBJ2-3	CSVPWGTQYF
TRBV7-2	TRBJ2-5	CASSLRQTQYF
TRBV5-5	TRBJ2-6	CASSRGAPGANVLTF
TRBV10-3	TRBJ2-5	CAISDREGSGETQYF
TRBV29-1	TRBJ2-6	CSVEGRAGANVLTF
TRBV29-1	TRBJ1-1	CSVVALQNEAFF
TRBV12-3/TRBV12-4	TRBJ1-1	CASSLNRLNTEAFF
TRBV4-1	TRBJ1-2	CASSQEFGSLIVKLNGYTF
TRBV28	TRBJ1-5	CASSSDRSNQPQHF
TRBV11-2	TRBJ2-4	CASTSNLRGIQYF
TRBV20-1	TRBJ2-1	CSARDPEVGSYNEQFF
TRBV20-1	TRBJ2-7	CSARGGGTHYEQYF
TRBV18	TRBJ2-1	CASSPSALNEQFF
TRBV2	TRBJ2-1	CASSGDRVNEQFF
TRBV5-1	TRBJ1-2	CASSLGQGNGGYTF
TRBV5-1	TRBJ1-2	CASSLVGNPDHGYTF
TRBV7-9	.	CTSSLGSGGRGVQETQYF
TRBV20-1	TRBJ2-7	CSASRLALPYEQYF
TRBV28	TRBJ1-6	CASSFHIYNSPLHF
TRBV5-1	TRBJ1-5	CASSLEGRQGSQPQHF
TRBV10-3	TRBJ2-1	CAISEPGTGGHNEQFF
TRBV13	TRBJ2-7	CASSRPVQGKRQYF
TRBV11-2	TRBJ2-5	CASSLVYSGGTLETQYF